These 9 T cell receptor beta chains were sequenced from one sample in a study of Graves' ophthalmopathy and Graves' hyperthyroidism. RNA transcripts provided the template for amplifying TCR beta CDR3 regions. A first-round RT-PCR used HTBI primers, followed by a second-round multiplex PCR. TCRdb re-analysed the multiplex PCR reads in MiXCR, keeping a single row per CDR3 protein. The sample has almost 750,000 distinct CDR3 sequences; 40% are singletons. Source material: peripheral blood. These receptors were taken from an adult man with Graves' ophthalmopathy.

Turning to this clonotype: Because the CDR3 is missing its conserved closing phenylalanine or tryptophan, this is likely a read error. The DNA is omitted, as the CDR3 cannot be located on it reliably, and the CDR3 follows TCRdb's listing. V is TRBV2 and J is TRBJ1-4. Germline loops: CDR1 SNHLY, CDR2 FYNNEI. From its first to its last residue, the CDR3 has 9 amino acids. The CDR3 is CASSGLDRY.

This clonotype was counted between two and nine times. The rearrangement joins TRBV7-9 to TRBJ2-2; 8 positions agree with TRBD1. CDR1 is SEHNR, CDR2 FQNEAQ, per germline (reference sequence). Losses at the gene ends were 6 bases for V and 8 bases for J; bases not matched to a gene: 11. The CDR3 covers 15 residues. CDR3 DNA sequence: TGTGCCAGCAGACGACCCGGACAGGGTCAGGGGGAGCTGTTTTTT. Its protein product is CASRRPGQGQGELFF. The full variable domain, in which reference TRBV7-9 and TRBJ2-2 provide the parts outside the CDR3, is DTGVSQNPRHKITKRGQNVTFRCDPISEHNRLYWYRQTLGQGPEFLTYFQNEAQLEKSRLLSDRFSAERPKGSFSTLEIQRTEQGDSAMYLCASRRPGQGQGELFFGEGSRLTVL.

This clonotype was detected a few times. The chain recombines TRBV20-1 with TRBJ2-7, with 7 bases aligning to TRBD1. Trimming removed 6 bases from V and 4 bases from J; junction bases left unmatched: 12. CDR1 DFQATT and CDR2 SNEGSKA come from the germline V gene (reference sequence). CDR3 length: 14 amino acids. The CDR3 is CSAIHTGTVYEQYF. In DNA, the CDR3 is TGCAGTGCCATACATACCGGGACAGTTTACGAGCAGTACTTC.

The table lists this clonotype with a few counts. The chain couples TRBV20-1 to TRBJ2-7; the D gene is possibly TRBD2 (5 bases). The germline CDR1 and CDR2 sequences are DFQATT and SNEGSKA (reference sequence). Deletions cut 3 bases from V and 1 base from J, with 10 bases between. The CDR3 covers 13 residues. CDR3 protein: CSARSGRSYEQYF. The CDR3 DNA is TGCAGTGCTAGGAGCGGACGGTCCTACGAGCAGTACTTC.

The chain links TRBV10-3 to TRBJ2-6, with D uncertain. Trimming cost V 10 bases and J 3 bases, with 13 bases left between them. CDR1 and CDR2 from the germline V gene are ENHRY and SYGVKD. The CDR3 extends over 14 amino acids. Here the CDR3 DNA reads TGTGCCAGCAGCCCCTCTTTTGGGGCCAACGTCCTGACTTTC. Translation gives CASSPSFGANVLTF.

This clonotype has ten or more counts. The V call is TRBV20-1, the J call TRBJ1-3; D is undetermined. V was pared by 2 bases and J by 4 bases, with 15 bases between. The CDR3 runs 15 residues. CDR1 DFQATT and CDR2 SNEGSKA come from the germline V gene (reference sequence). CDR3 DNA: TGCAGTGCTAGACCTCGCCGGGCGGGCGGAAACACCATATATTTT. Encoded protein: CSARPRRAGGNTIYF.

This clonotype was recorded many times. The chain combines TRBV15 with TRBJ2-2; no firm D call. Trimming shortened V by 1 base and J by 4 bases, and 1 base separated the two germline ends. Germline-derived CDR1 and CDR2 are LNHNV and YYDKDF (reference sequence). The CDR3 covers 12 residues. The CDR3, as DNA: TGTGCCACCAGCAGAGCCACCGGGGAGCTGTTTTTT. Translation gives CATSRATGELFF.

This clonotype was seen more than once but under ten times. Here the CDR3 DNA reads TGCGCCAGCACCCGGGACAGCGCCAGCCTTGGCTACACCTTC. Translated: CASTRDSASLGYTF. V gene TRBV5-1 combines with J gene TRBJ1-2; 7 nucleotides match TRBD1. V lost 6 bases, J lost 7 bases, and 12 bases stayed unmatched. The CDR3 length is 14 residues. Germline CDR1 is SGHRS and CDR2 is YFSETQ.

This rearrangement joins TRBV29-1 to TRBJ2-3, with 7 bases fitting TRBD2. V was clipped by 3 bases and J by 5 bases; unmatched bases: 2. This CDR3 is built from 12 residues. Per germline, CDR1 SQVTM and CDR2 ANQGSEA. CDR3 DNA sequence: TGCAGCGTTGAGTCGGGAGGAGATACGCAGTATTTT. The encoded protein is CSVESGGDTQYF.